Here is one TCR beta chain with its context. The PCR employed 60 Vbeta primers together with 13 Jbeta primers. Profiled with immunoSEQ multiplex PCR; TCRdb holds only in-frame clones, not every one. The table shows 150,000 to 200,000 clones, with more than 75% occurring only once. This sample was taken from a study of cytomegalovirus exposure and HLA in healthy donors. Unmatched junction bases numbered 10, after V lost 7 bases and J lost 2 bases. Germline CDR1 and CDR2: LNHDA and SQIVND (reference sequence). This CDR3 region has 15 residues. The receptor's source is a male donor in good health and CMV-seronegative. Sequences were obtained from PBMCs. V usage is TRBV19 and J usage is TRBJ2-7, with TRBD2 matching 8 bases. The CDR3, as DNA: TGTGCCAGTACCTTCTCAGCGGGGGCAACCTACGAGCAGTACTTC. Amino acids: CASTFSAGATYEQYF.